The following is a T cell receptor (beta chain) sequence with its context. This clonotype came up a few times. No antigen is known for it. No clone much larger than this one lies a single base away; base qualities are absent. These data originate in a study of regulatory T cells in long-lasting Graves disease (dated by TCRdb to about 2021). At the level of the whole study: Antithyroid drugs had been taken for less than 3 months by newly diagnosed Graves' disease patients. Patients with persistent Graves' disease were compared with patients with newly diagnosed Graves' disease using TCR sequencing and RNA sequencing of peripheral blood. The study took place in China and was registered as a clinical trial. A total of around 35 samples underwent TCR sequencing: approximately 13 from persistent and some 20 from newly diagnosed Graves' disease patients.

The method was multiplex PCR. Sequencing instrument: Illumina HiSeq 4000. To build TCR beta libraries, CDR3 regions were amplified by Arm-PCR using iRepertoire HTBI primers. Before sequencing, the PCR products underwent gel purification. The published analysis was carried out like this. Gene usage analysis of CDR3 amino acid clonotypes used the 55 to 80 TRBV and about 14 TRBJ segments found across samples. COPE and FqMerger were used to merge filtered high-quality paired reads into contigs. BLAST was used to align contigs to the IMGT TRBV, TRBD and TRBJ reference genes, and CDR3 was defined following IMGT. Any clonotype with a frequency above 0.1% was classified as a highly expanded clone. Repertoire diversity was measured by Shannon entropy, and V-J evenness by the Gini coefficient. Clonotypes shared by more than one individual were considered public. The public reads were reprocessed in TCRdb via fastp at Q25 and MiXCR, keeping in-frame beta chains. Each CDR3 protein appears once, grouped with its most common genes and DNA. The V and J calls and clone size come from TCRdb's table, not from the authors' own analysis. The sample has about 530,000 distinct CDR3 sequences on record, more than 15% of them singletons. 25% of the sample rests with the top ten.

Paper-wide results and their limitations: More public clonotypes were shared among persistent patients (2,741) than among newly diagnosed patients (just under 1,000). Peripheral blood alone was examined, since thyroid tissue, which constituted the primary lesion, could not be accessed. The authors noted that the small sample size was a limitation that may lower accuracy. Persistent Graves' disease patients showed lower TCR Shannon entropy and fewer highly expanded clones than newly diagnosed patients, suggesting clonal expansion. Only the TCR beta chain was sequenced and analyzed.

Reading the label with the study, this specimen's time point is: newly diagnosed GD, antithyroid drugs for less than 3 months. For both TCR sequencing and RNA sequencing, RNA was extracted from PBMCs in TRIzol. The diagnosis of Graves' disease followed American Thyroid Association guidelines. Recruitment of patients was carried out at an endocrinology department in Xi'an, China. From each patient, 8 to 10 milliliters of peripheral blood was collected into an EDTA anticoagulant tube. Ficoll Paque Plus density gradient separation was used to isolate PBMCs, and no additional T cell sorting was done. An Agilent 2100 Bioanalyzer and agarose gel were used to check RNA quality, while a NanoDrop 2000 measured RNA concentration. These sequences were also reported in another study, on T cells in Graves' hyperthyroidism and ophthalmopathy. The second investigation adds: Graves' hyperthyroidism was defined as stable when no progression to ophthalmopathy occurred over 18 months of follow-up. Hyperthyroidism patients were newly diagnosed, with disease duration under 2 months, and aged 18 to 65 years. Exclusion was applied to patients with uncontrolled infections, other autoimmune diseases, pregnancy or lactation. Diagnoses relied on clinical symptoms, serum thyroxine and TRAb, thyroid ultrasound and orbital computed tomography. The TCR CDR3 was subjected to a first round of RT-PCR using the HTBI primer set and the Qiagen OneStep RT-PCR kit. Most expanded thyroid clonotypes (frequency above 0.001) were also detected in blood, suggesting blood repertoires may reflect thyroid immune responses. In cross-validation, a model built on a 13 V-J signature told ophthalmopathy apart from stable hyperthyroidism with roughly 87% sensitivity and around 84% specificity, and in testing the same model reached 80%/75%. In validation, the model predicted progression to ophthalmopathy a median of approximately 6.6 months before onset, with roughly 71% sensitivity and almost 75% specificity. To identify TCR V-J signatures that set the groups apart, the researchers used a discovery cohort of about a hundred patients, made up of 40 to 45 with Graves' ophthalmopathy and 57 with stable Graves' hyperthyroidism. An independent validation cohort of about 19 hyperthyroidism patients and about 15 patients who later progressed to ophthalmopathy tested prospective prediction of ophthalmopathy. For training and testing, the 100 or so patients in the discovery cohort were randomly divided in a 7:3 ratio. Thyroid tissue and blood T-cell repertoires from more than five Graves' hyperthyroidism patients were also compared in the study. After blood sampling, hyperthyroidism patients were treated with methimazole at a starting dose of 30 mg daily, and ophthalmopathy patients were treated with high-dose intravenous methylprednisolone. Libraries were constructed in a second round of multiplex PCR, after which size selection and purification were performed. Libraries were sequenced paired-end with 100 bp reads on an Illumina HiSeq2000. Raw data were processed with SOAPnuke, discarding reads with adapters, uncalled bases, mean Phred below 15, or no exact constant-primer or identifier match. High-quality paired reads were merged using COPE v1.2.5, and each unique nucleotide sequence was defined as a clonotype. MiTCR v1.1 was used to align the clonotypes against IMGT TRBV, TRBD and TRBJ reference segments. The analysis included only V-J combinations with a frequency above 0.0001, which together covered more than 98% of the repertoires. A TCS score was defined as the ratio of F50 (clonal expansion) to E x V (chaos), with BLOSUM62-based TCRdist applied between CDR3 peptides within each V-J. Welch's t-statistics and random forest reduced roughly 500 V-J features to 13, which were used in a naive Bayes classifier (R e1071). Sample size was not statistically predetermined, and blinding of investigators to group allocation was not performed. TCR Vbeta CDR3 sequencing of some 140 peripheral blood samples (43 ophthalmopathy, 70 to 85 hyperthyroidism and approximately 17 progressor patients) is reported in the paper.

Sequences were derived from peripheral blood mononuclear cells (PBMCs), sampled at new diagnosis, from a patient treated with antithyroid drugs. This receptor was identified in a woman aged 40-60 years with Graves disease. Donor details come from another sample of the same person, matched by shared clones.

The bases read TGTGCCAGCAGCTTGGGACTAGCGGGGGGGGCGGTTGAGCAGTTCTTC. Its protein reads: CASSLGLAGGAVEQFF. This chain is built from TRBV7-9 and TRBJ2-1; TRBD2 aligns with 16 central bases. Taken from cysteine to phenylalanine, the CDR3 has 16 residues. Only the CDR3 region is kept as DNA, spanning 48 bases read in frame from base 1. V is cut back by 3 bases and J by 9 bases, with 5 bases in the junction unmatched. The CDR1 and CDR2 encoded by the germline V gene (reference sequence) are SEHNR and FQNEAQ.